These 7 T cell receptor beta chains share one sample of origin, sequenced in a study of blood T cell repertoires in COVID-19. Generated by immunoSEQ multiplex PCR, the TCRdb table keeps only in-frame clones and is missing some. Of about 300,000 clones in the sample, roughly 84% were seen once. The specimen was peripheral blood. The receptors were sampled from a human donor with COVID-19, enrolled during active disease. The donor label of this sample is uncertain.

The V call is TRBV11-2, the J call TRBJ2-3, with D uncertain. This CDR3 is 16 amino acids long. Germline V gene sequence: CDR1 SGHAT, CDR2 FQNNGV. The V and J ends lost 1 base and 0 bases respectively, with 11 bases between them. In DNA, the CDR3 is TGTGCCAGCAGCTTAGGAGTCGCCCGAAGCACAGATACGCAGTATTTT. The encoded protein is CASSLGVARSTDTQYF.

The chain is built from TRBV9 and TRBJ1-1; D possibly corresponds to TRBD1 (6 bases). The V gene lost 3 bases and the J gene lost 3 bases, with 18 bases spanning the gap. Germline values: CDR1 SGDLS, CDR2 YYNGEE. CDR3 size: 16 residues. The CDR3 DNA sequence: TGTGCCAGCAGCGGACACACAGGGATCCGGGACACTGAAGCTTTCTTT. It encodes CASSGHTGIRDTEAFF.

The chain carries TRBV7-9 and TRBJ1-4; maybe TRBD1 (6 bases). There are 16 residues in the CDR3. V lost 0 bases and J 8 bases, leaving 16 bases between the germline ends. Germline CDR1 and CDR2: SEHNR and FQNEAQ (reference sequence). The CDR3 sequence: CASSLAGQGSGEKLFF. CDR3 sequence (DNA): TGTGCCAGCAGCTTAGCCGGGCAGGGGAGTGGAGAAAAACTGTTTTTT.

This clone was seen once. The chain joins TRBV19 to TRBJ1-4, with 8 bases matching TRBD1. V lost 3 bases and J lost 2; bases outside the gene matches: 8. Germline V gene data show CDR1 as LNHDA and CDR2 as SQIVND (reference sequence). This CDR3 has 17 amino acids. The CDR3 sequence is CASSIGTGGTTNEKLFF. The DNA of the CDR3 is TGTGCCAGTAGTATCGGGACAGGAGGTACGACTAATGAAAAACTGTTTTTT.

The chain uses TRBV5-4 and TRBJ2-3; the match to TRBD2 covers 14 bases. V shed 4 bases and J 5 bases; nucleotides not matched to a gene: 9. The germline gives CDR1 SGHNT, CDR2 YYREEE (reference sequence). This CDR3 is built from 17 residues. The DNA for the CDR3 is TGTGCCAGCAGCCCTGGGACTAGCGGGAGAAGAGGAGATACGCAGTATTTT. This encodes CASSPGTSGRRGDTQYF.

J is TRBJ2-5 and V is TRBV11-3, with TRBD1 matching over 7 bases. Per the germline V gene, CDR1 is SGHNT and CDR2 is YENEEA. J lost 0 bases, V lost 5 bases, and 6 bases had no gene match. This CDR3 contains 15 residues. CDR3 protein: CASSTSTGYQETQYF. As DNA, the CDR3 is TGTGCCAGCAGCACGTCGACAGGGTACCAAGAGACCCAGTACTTC.

This clone was seen only a few times. The chain is built from TRBV30 and TRBJ1-2; D is unresolved. Trimming pared 1 base from V and 2 bases from J, leaving 2 bases between. The CDR3 totals 11 residues. Germline V gene sequence: CDR1 GTSNPN, CDR2 SVGIG (reference sequence). The CDR3 sequence: CAWSANYGYTF. The CDR3 region has the DNA TGTGCCTGGAGTGCAAACTATGGCTACACCTTC.